Below, 10 T cell receptor beta chains from the same sample are listed, as sequenced in a study of T-cell reconstitution after alpha-beta-depleted transplantation in children. During its preparation, the TCRbeta library received unique molecular identifiers. MiXCR was run by TCRdb on the PCR reads, yielding one entry per CDR3 protein. The table shows roughly 610,000 distinct CDR3 sequences, with roughly a tenth occurring only once. Sample: PBMCs from the stem cell graft donor, taken from the stem cell graft. These receptors all come from a human donor who donated a stem cell graft to a child with acute myeloid leukemia.

The rearrangement joins TRBV29-1 to TRBJ1-2, with 8 bases identical to TRBD1. V gave up 3 bases and J gave up 8 bases; unmatched junction bases: 8. The CDR3 consists of 13 residues. CDR1 and CDR2 (germline): SQVTM, ANQGSEA. The CDR3 loop reads CSVDGQGTGGYTF. The CDR3 region has the DNA TGCAGCGTTGACGGACAGGGAACCGGGGGCTACACCTTC.

The CDR3 protein is CASSTSGTSRTGELFF. CDR3 DNA: TGTGCCAGCAGCACGTCCGGGACTAGTAGGACCGGGGAGCTGTTTTTT. The rearrangement uses TRBV5-6 and TRBJ2-2, with 8 positions matching TRBD2. Germline loops: CDR1 SGHDT, CDR2 YYEEEE. This CDR3 has 16 amino acids. J was trimmed by 5 bases and V by 4 bases; bases with no gene match: 10. Using reference TRBV5-6 and TRBJ2-2 for the parts outside the CDR3, the full variable domain is DAGVTQSPTHLIKTRGQQVTLRCSPKSGHDTVSWYQQALGQGPQFIFQYYEEEERQRGNFPDRFSGHQFPNYSSELNVNALLLGDSALYLCASSTSGTSRTGELFFGEGSRLTVL.

In its sample, this clonotype was seen many times. The chain uses TRBV18 and TRBJ2-1; no definite D call. The CDR3 is made up of 13 amino acids. Trimming took 3 bases from V and 12 from J, leaving 15 bases between them. CDR1 and CDR2 (germline): KGHSH, LQKENI. For the CDR3, the DNA is TGTGCCAGCTCACCGCCCCGGAAGATGGGGCAGTTCTTC. It encodes CASSPPRKMGQFF.

This clonotype was seen a handful of times. This chain connects TRBV12-3 or TRBV12-4 to TRBJ2-6; 9 nucleotides match TRBD1. The CDR3 sequence is 16 residues long. The CDR3 sequence is CTTTGGRLSGANVLTF. The DNA of the CDR3 is TGTACCACCACAGGGGGCCGTTTGTCTGGGGCCAACGTCCTGACTTTC.

This clonotype was picked up a small number of times. The junction and the germline gene differ at one end; a read error may be behind it. This sequence joins TRBV20-1 and TRBJ2-1; 7 positions match TRBD2. CDR1 is DFQATT, CDR2 SNEGSKA, per germline (reference sequence). The CDR3 extends over 16 amino acids. CDR3 in DNA: TGCTGTGCTAGAGAGCTAGCGGCTAGCTCCTACAATGAGCAGTTCTTC. It encodes CCARELAASSYNEQFF.

This clonotype was picked up many times. The chain carries TRBV12-3 or TRBV12-4 and TRBJ2-3; TRBD1 might be the D (5 bases). This CDR3 region has 14 residues. V lost 2 bases and J lost 2, with 8 bases in between. The DNA for the CDR3 is TGTGCCAGCAGTTTAAGCAGGGCCACAGATACGCAGTATTTT. Amino acids: CASSLSRATDTQYF.

Only a few counts were recorded for this clonotype. The genes are TRBV7-2 and TRBJ1-1; weak D call: TRBD1 (5 bases). The ends were cut back, 6 bases at V and 8 bases at J, with 13 bases in the middle. The CDR3 consists of 12 residues. The germline gives CDR1 SGHTA, CDR2 FQGNSA. CDR3 region: CASRRTQGEAFF. CDR3 bases: TGTGCCAGCAGGCGAACTCAGGGAGAAGCTTTCTTT.

This clonotype appeared many times. The J gene is TRBJ2-1, the V gene TRBV7-3, with TRBD2 matching over 8 bases. Germline V gene data show CDR1 as SGHTA and CDR2 as FQGTGA. With V trimmed by 5 bases and J by 2 bases, 2 bases remained unmatched. CDR3 length equals 14 residues. CDR3 DNA: TGTGCCAGCAGCGACGGGGGGGCCTACAATGAGCAGTTCTTC. This sequence encodes CASSDGGAYNEQFF.

A word on this clonotype: With a much larger clone just one base away, this may be a read error. The conserved phenylalanine or tryptophan normally closing the CDR3 is absent here, so this likely arose from a read error. The chain employs TRBV5-1 and TRBJ2-1; D remains unclear. Germline CDR1 is SGHRS and CDR2 is YFSETQ. This CDR3 region has 13 residues. V dropped 0 bases and J dropped 9 bases, with 10 bases sitting between them. CDR3 region: CASSLGSGPEQFS. The CDR3 DNA reads as TGCGCCAGCAGCTTGGGCTCGGGCCCTGAGCAGTTCTCC.

This clonotype was counted only a few times. CDR3 loop: CASSLRWAGAGDTQYF. The CDR3 DNA reads as TGTGCCAGCAGTTTAAGGTGGGCGGGAGCGGGAGATACGCAGTATTTT. This sequence joins TRBV28 and TRBJ2-3, with 7 bases aligning to TRBD2. This CDR3 comprises 16 residues. V was clipped by 2 bases and J by 5 bases; unmatched bases: 10. Per the germline V gene, CDR1 is MDHEN and CDR2 is SYDVKM.